This T cell receptor (beta chain) was obtained from a study of blood T cell repertoires in COVID-19. Overall study: The analysed material was cDNA or gDNA that came from T cells, B-cell-depleted T cells, or PBMCs.

Assay: immunoSEQ multiplex PCR; the TCRdb copy retains only in-frame clones and omits some. In the table there are about 260,000 clones, more than 75% of which are singletons. Enrolled during active infection, Seattle patients were then followed longitudinally. The specimen sequenced was peripheral blood. This TCR came from a woman in her sixties with COVID-19, enrolled during active disease.

For the CDR3, the DNA is TGCGCCAGCAGCCACCGGACTAGCGGAGACAATGAGCAGTTCTTC. Protein sequence: CASSHRTSGDNEQFF. The gene calls are TRBV4-3 and TRBJ2-1, with TRBD2 matching over 10 bases. Per germline, CDR1 LGHNA and CDR2 YSLEER. CDR3 length: 15 residues. With V trimmed by 3 bases and J by 5 bases, 4 bases remained unmatched.